This T cell receptor (beta chain) was sequenced for a study of blood T cell repertoires in COVID-19. About the study: In each case, the material was cDNA or gDNA derived from T cells, B-cell-depleted T cells, or PBMCs.

Assay: immunoSEQ multiplex PCR; the TCRdb copy retains only in-frame clones and omits some. In the table there are around 320,000 clones, 65% to 90% of which are singletons. V was pared by 0 bases and J by 4 bases, with 7 bases between. This CDR3 has 14 amino acids. Per germline, CDR1 GTSNPN and CDR2 SVGIG (reference sequence). The specimen was peripheral blood. The receptor was derived from a human donor in a cohort sampled during active COVID-19. The chain combines TRBV30 with TRBJ2-6, with D unclear. CDR3 coding DNA: TGTGCCTGGAGTGTACTTTTCGGGGCCAACGTCCTGACTTTC. Protein sequence: CAWSVLFGANVLTF.